The T cell receptor (beta chain) under discussion was sequenced for a study of blood T cells in healthy people across ages. A second PCR, run for roughly 6 to 11 cycles, used a sample-barcoded 5' primer plus a J-beta primer mix. In TCRdb, the 5' RACE reads were re-called with MiXCR into one record per CDR3 protein. Of about 1.8 million distinct CDR3 sequences in the sample, 49% were seen once. This clonotype originated in a woman aged 40 to 50 in good health. Sequenced material: blood.

For the CDR3, the DNA is TGTGCCAGCAGCCTGGGACGGTCGAGCTCCTATAATTCACCCCTCCACTTT. Protein product: CASSLGRSSSYNSPLHF. The rearrangement uses TRBV27 and TRBJ1-6, with D possibly matching TRBD1 (5 bases). The CDR3 is 17 residues long. V lost 6 bases and J 0 bases, leaving 15 bases between the germline ends. Germline-derived CDR1 and CDR2 are MNHEY and SMNVEV (reference sequence).